This TCR beta chain was found in a study of T-cell reconstitution after alpha-beta-depleted transplantation in children. The sample holds many counts of this clonotype. There are 14 residues in the CDR3. The trim removed 5 bases at V and 0 bases at J, leaving 4 bases unmatched. Germline CDR1 SGHVS, CDR2 FNYEAQ. Unique molecular identifiers were incorporated into the prepared TCRbeta library. TCRdb processed the PCR reads anew with MiXCR; each CDR3 protein has one entry. The sample yields over 200,000 distinct CDR3 sequences, about a tenth seen once. The sequences come from PBMCs, collected before TCRalphabeta/CD19-depleted stem cell transplant. This TCR came from a child less than two years old with acute myeloid leukemia, due to receive a stem cell transplant. The chain carries TRBV7-6 and TRBJ2-7; 7 positions match TRBD1. CDR3 residues: CASSPWDSSYEQYF. The CDR3 bases are TGTGCCAGCAGCCCTTGGGACAGCTCCTACGAGCAGTACTTC.